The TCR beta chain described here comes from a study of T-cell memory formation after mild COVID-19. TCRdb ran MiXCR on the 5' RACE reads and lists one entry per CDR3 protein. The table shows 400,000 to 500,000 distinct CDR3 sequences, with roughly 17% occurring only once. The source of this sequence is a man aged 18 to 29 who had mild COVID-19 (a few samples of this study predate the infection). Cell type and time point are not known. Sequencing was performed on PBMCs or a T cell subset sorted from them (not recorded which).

The CDR3 region has the DNA TGTGCCAGCAGCGTCCGCGGGGCCTACCTGGTGCGTGATACGCAGTATTTT. Its protein is CASSVRGAYLVRDTQYF. The rearrangement joins TRBV5-6 to TRBJ2-3; possibly TRBD2 for D (6 bases). In germline, CDR1 is SGHDT, CDR2 YYEEEE. V lost 4 bases to trimming and J lost 6 bases, with 24 bases between them. The CDR3 is 17 residues long. Supplemented by reference TRBV5-6 and TRBJ2-3, the full variable domain reads DAGVTQSPTHLIKTRGQQVTLRCSPKSGHDTVSWYQQALGQGPQFIFQYYEEEERQRGNFPDRFSGHQFPNYSSELNVNALLLGDSALYLCASSVRGAYLVRDTQYFGPGTRLTVL.